Many counts were recorded for the clone carrying this T cell receptor (beta chain). Its antigen is unknown. The germline V gene encodes CDR1 LNHNV and CDR2 YYDKDF (reference sequence). The CDR3 extends over 15 amino acids. The J segment lost 5 bases and the V segment lost 1 base, leaving 5 bases of the junction unmatched. Preparing the TCRbeta library involved the use of unique molecular identifiers. TCRdb passed the PCR reads through MiXCR, listing each CDR3 protein once. The sample carries 330,000 or so distinct CDR3 sequences, over 7.5% recorded once. The data were taken from a study of T-cell reconstitution after alpha-beta-depleted transplantation in children. Regarding the study as a whole: Where alpha-beta T cells came from about two months after transplant was reportedly several hundred expanded graft clones. Fresh T-cell production supplied most of the T-cell counts and diversity seen one year after transplant. Some patients' high day-60 TCRbeta diversity was attributed to recipient cells surviving conditioning.

Specimen: peripheral blood, collected 360 days after TCRalphabeta/CD19-depleted stem cell transplant. This TCR was recovered from a female patient aged 2-15 years who had a stem cell transplant for Fanconi anemia, so the T cells may come from the graft donor. V and J are TRBV15 and TRBJ2-5; TRBD1 matches at 9 bases. The CDR3 protein is CATSRVTGGWETQYF. The CDR3 coding sequence is TGTGCCACCAGCAGAGTTACAGGGGGCTGGGAGACCCAGTACTTC. The entire variable domain, with the rest obtained from reference TRBV15 and TRBJ2-5, is as follows: DAMVIQNPRYQVTQFGKPVTLSCSQTLNHNVMYWYQQKSSQAPKLLFHYYDKDFNNEADTPDNFQSRRPNTSFCFLDIRSPGLGDTAMYLCATSRVTGGWETQYFGPGTRLLVL.